This TCR beta chain was obtained from a study of memory CD4+ T cells and cytomegalovirus serostatus. Single viable CD3+CD4+CD8-CD45RO+ cells were sorted as the memory CD4+ T cells. Total CD4+ T cells were enriched by CD4 positive selection. The CDR3 runs 15 residues. Germline V CDR1 and CDR2: LNHDA, SQIVND (reference sequence). The ends were cut back, 2 bases at V and 7 bases at J, with 15 bases in the middle. Study conclusions and caveats: Suggested: most of the CMV-linked TCR signature lies in CD4+ memory cells. CMV serostatus prediction reached median AUC approximately 0.95, or 0.91 with US-trained model.

Note on this clone: Its antigen is not known.

The table came from immunoSEQ multiplex PCR; TCRdb's copy has only in-frame clones and leaves some out. The sample has about 60,000 clones, approximately 82% seen once. This receptor was taken from an adult in good health and CMV-seronegative. Some clones in this sample may be carry-over from other donors' samples. V is TRBV19 and J is TRBJ2-1; D is undetermined. Sequenced input: memory CD4+ T cells from blood. For the CDR3, the DNA is TGTGCCAGTAGTATATTGGACCCACCTTGGAATGAGCAGTTCTTC. Translated: CASSILDPPWNEQFF. Complete variable domain (other parts from reference TRBV19 and TRBJ2-1): DGGITQSPKYLFRKEGQNVTLSCEQNLNHDAMYWYRQDPGQGLRLIYYSQIVNDFQKGDIAEGYSVSREKKESFPLTVTSAQKNPTAFYLCASSILDPPWNEQFFGPGTRLTVL.